These 22 T cell receptor beta chains were sequenced from one sample in a study of blood T cell repertoires in COVID-19. The method was immunoSEQ multiplex PCR; TCRdb's version includes in-frame clones alone and lacks a portion of them. The sample consists of tens of thousands of clones, almost 85% of them appearing once. What was sequenced was peripheral blood. Receptors originate from a woman in her fifties or sixties with acute or convalescent COVID-19.

This clone was detected only once. V usage is TRBV30 and J usage is TRBJ1-6; tentative D call: TRBD1 (5 bases). Germline values: CDR1 GTSNPN, CDR2 SVGIG (reference sequence). The V end lost 4 bases, the J end lost 5 bases, and 6 bases lay between the germline ends. This CDR3 comprises 12 residues. The CDR3 sequence: CAWTRDNSPLHF. CDR3 nucleotides: TGTGCCTGGACCAGGGATAATTCACCCCTCCACTTT.

The chain is built from TRBV27 and TRBJ2-2, with no clear D. V was cut by 0 bases and J by 0 bases, with 8 bases left in between. The CDR3 runs 16 residues. Per the germline V gene, CDR1 is MNHEY and CDR2 is SMNVEV (reference sequence). The CDR3 is CASSLSARTNTGELFF. The CDR3 DNA sequence: TGTGCCAGCAGTTTATCGGCCAGGACGAACACCGGGGAGCTGTTTTTT.

This sequence joins TRBV27 and TRBJ1-2; D remains unclear. The V gene's germline CDR1 is MNHEY and CDR2 SMNVEV (reference sequence). The length of the CDR3 is 14 residues. V lost 6 bases to trimming and J lost 4 bases, with 15 bases between them. CDR3 DNA sequence: TGTGCCAGCAGCCCGGCGGCCCTAGGCTATGGCTACACCTTC. Amino acid sequence: CASSPAALGYGYTF.

This clone has only one observation. The chain links TRBV7-8 to TRBJ1-1, with D possibly being TRBD1 (6 bases). The germline gives CDR1 SGHVS, CDR2 FQNEAQ. This CDR3 region has 17 residues. The ends were cut back, 4 bases at V and 0 bases at J, with 18 bases in the middle. The CDR3 DNA reads TGTGCCAGCAGCTCAATCCGGGGGGCGCGGGTGAACACTGAAGCTTTCTTT. This sequence encodes CASSSIRGARVNTEAFF.

The CDR3 sequence is CASSWTSGGDTPGELFF. The CDR3 DNA follows: TGTGCCAGTAGCTGGACTAGCGGGGGGGATACACCCGGGGAGCTGTTTTTT. The V and J genes are TRBV19 and TRBJ2-2, with 15 bases identical to TRBD2. Trimming removed 6 bases from V and 6 bases from J; junction bases left unmatched: 8. The CDR3 loop spans 17 amino acids. CDR1 LNHDA and CDR2 SQIVND come from the germline V gene (reference sequence).

J is TRBJ2-2 and V is TRBV19, with D perhaps matching TRBD2 (5 bases). This CDR3 comprises 13 residues. The V and J ends lost 5 bases and 2 bases respectively, with 6 bases between them. Germline loops: CDR1 LNHDA, CDR2 SQIVND (reference sequence). The CDR3 DNA reads as TGTGCCAGTAGTGACTACAACACCGGGGAGCTGTTTTTT. Translation gives CASSDYNTGELFF.

The chain uses TRBV3-1 (or the pseudogene TRBV3-2) and TRBJ2-7, with TRBD1 identical over 9 bases. CDR3 size: 18 residues. With 1 base clipped from V and 3 bases from J, the junction kept 13 bases outside the gene matches. Per germline, CDR1 LGHDT and CDR2 YNNKEL (reference sequence). For the CDR3, the DNA is TGTGCCAGCAGCCAAGCGCCGACCGGGACAGGGCCCCTCTACGAGCAGTACTTC. It is translated as CASSQAPTGTGPLYEQYF.

The chain uses TRBV2 and TRBJ1-5, with TRBD1 identical over 7 bases. With 6 bases clipped from V and 7 bases from J, the junction kept 6 bases outside the gene matches. Germline-derived CDR1 and CDR2 are SNHLY and FYNNEI. CDR3 length equals 13 residues. The CDR3 nucleotides read TGTGCCAGCAGGGCAGGGGGTTGGCAGCCCCAGCATTTT. Its protein product is CASRAGGWQPQHF.

This clone appeared once. The rearrangement links TRBV29-1 to TRBJ2-6; maybe TRBD1 (6 bases). The CDR3 totals 14 residues. Trimming left V 6 bases short and J 2 bases short, with 11 bases between. Germline V gene data show CDR1 as SQVTM and CDR2 as ANQGSEA. The CDR3 DNA sequence: TGCAGCGTCAAAAACAGGGCTGGGGCCAACGTCCTGACTTTC. Translation: CSVKNRAGANVLTF. Supplemented by reference TRBV29-1 and TRBJ2-6, the full variable domain reads SAVISQKPSRDICQRGTSLTIQCQVDSQVTMMFWYRQQPGQSLTLIATANQGSEATYESGFVIDKFPISRPNLTFSTLTVSNMSPEDSSIYLCSVKNRAGANVLTFGAGSRLTVL.

This chain joins TRBV29-1 and TRBJ2-4, with TRBD1 as a possible D gene (6 bases). Trimming took off 3 bases at V and 7 bases at J, with 7 bases between the two ends. This CDR3 has 11 amino acids. CDR1 and CDR2 from the germline V gene are SQVTM and ANQGSEA. The CDR3 loop reads CSVDTGNIQYF. CDR3 DNA sequence: TGCAGCGTTGACACAGGGAACATTCAGTACTTC.

The rearrangement links TRBV18 to TRBJ2-7; maybe TRBD1 (5 bases). The CDR3 runs 13 residues. Germline CDR1 is KGHSH and CDR2 is LQKENI. The V and J ends lost 2 bases and 9 bases respectively, with 14 bases between them. CDR3 DNA sequence: TGTGCCAGCTCACCAGAGGAGCAGGGAAGGCAGTACTTC. Translating it yields CASSPEEQGRQYF.

The chain combines TRBV27 with TRBJ1-3; 11 bases are shared with TRBD1. V lost 8 bases to trimming and J lost 2 bases; unmatched junction nucleotides: 8. The germline V gene encodes CDR1 MNHEY and CDR2 SMNVEV (reference sequence). CDR3 length equals 16 residues. The CDR3 DNA sequence: TGTGCCAGCGAGGACAGGGGGCTGAAAACTGGAAACACCATATATTTT. Encoded protein: CASEDRGLKTGNTIYF.

This clone was counted a single time. The chain recombines TRBV2 with TRBJ2-2; unclear D gene. The CDR3 extends over 15 amino acids. Between the trimmed V and J ends, which lost 8 bases and 4 bases, there was a span of 17 bases. Germline CDR1 reads SNHLY; CDR2 reads FYNNEI. The CDR3 spells CASSPRSPSTGELFF. Here the CDR3 DNA reads TGTGCCAGCTCGCCGAGGTCACCGAGCACCGGGGAGCTGTTTTTT.

This chain joins TRBV2 and TRBJ1-5; 9 nucleotides line up with TRBD1. This CDR3 has 14 residues. Germline CDR1 is SNHLY and CDR2 is FYNNEI. The V gene end was trimmed by 8 bases and the J gene end by 3 bases; junction bases not matched to a gene: 5. CDR3 DNA: TGTGCCAGCCAGGACAGGGGCCCCAATCAGCCCCAGCATTTT. Translation: CASQDRGPNQPQHF.

The chain is built from TRBV6-5 and TRBJ1-1; D may be TRBD1 (5 bases). Germline CDR1 and CDR2: MNHEY and SVGAGI. V lost 6 bases, J lost 4 bases, and 15 bases lay in between. The CDR3 extends over 14 amino acids. CDR3 sequence: CASSPPGRTTEAFF. The DNA of the CDR3 is TGTGCCAGCAGCCCCCCAGGGCGCACCACTGAAGCTTTCTTT.

The J gene is TRBJ1-3, the V gene TRBV4-1; possible D gene TRBD1, 5 bases. The V end lost 0 bases, the J end lost 7 bases, and 10 bases lay between the germline ends. Germline CDR1 and CDR2: MGHRA and YSYEKL. The CDR3 has 14 residues. CDR3 protein: CASSQDRVSNTIYF. CDR3 DNA sequence: TGCGCCAGCAGCCAAGACAGGGTTTCGAACACCATATATTTT.

This sequence joins TRBV9 and TRBJ2-3, with unresolved D. The germline V and J ends were trimmed by 1 base and 0 bases, with 3 bases remaining between them. The V gene's germline CDR1 is SGDLS and CDR2 YYNGEE. The CDR3 has 13 amino acids. This CDR3 reads CASSVTSTDTQYF. The DNA of the CDR3 is TGTGCCAGCAGCGTAACAAGCACAGATACGCAGTATTTT.

The chain combines TRBV20-1 with TRBJ1-2; D remains unclear. Germline-derived CDR1 and CDR2 are DFQATT and SNEGSKA (reference sequence). The CDR3 consists of 15 residues. Trimming left V 3 bases short and J 0 bases short, with 14 bases between. The CDR3: CSASGSAGANYGYTF. Here the CDR3 DNA reads TGCAGTGCTAGTGGGTCAGCGGGCGCTAACTATGGCTACACCTTC.

CDR3 DNA sequence: TGTGCCAGCAGCTCCGGGGGTATAGGGGCTGGCTACACCTTC. Encoded protein: CASSSGGIGAGYTF. J is TRBJ1-2 and V is TRBV7-3, with D maybe TRBD1 (5 bases). The CDR3 is 14 residues long. Germline CDR1 reads SGHTA; CDR2 reads FQGTGA. V was clipped by 4 bases and J by 7 bases, with 16 bases between them.

This clone has only a few counts. The gene calls are TRBV21-1 and TRBJ2-2; the table gives TRBD2 as D, unverified against the DNA. TRBV21-1 is recorded as a pseudogene. CDR3 length: 11 residues. The CDR3: CASSTRGELFF. The CDR3 nucleotides read TGTGCCAGCAGCACGAGGGGGGAGCTGTTTTTT.

The chain is built from TRBV9 and TRBJ1-3; the match to TRBD1 covers 7 bases. J was trimmed by 6 bases and V by 3 bases; bases with no gene match: 12. The V gene's germline CDR1 is SGDLS and CDR2 YYNGEE. This CDR3 spans 16 amino acids. The CDR3 sequence is CASSAGQALFANTIYF. DNA for the CDR3: TGTGCCAGCAGCGCCGGACAGGCGCTATTTGCAAACACCATATATTTT. Complete variable domain (other parts from reference TRBV9 and TRBJ1-3): DSGVTQTPKHLITATGQRVTLRCSPRSGDLSVYWYQQSLDQGLQFLIQYYNGEERAKGNILERFSAQQFPDLHSELNLSSLELGDSALYFCASSAGQALFANTIYFGEGSWLTVV.

The chain has TRBV27 and TRBJ1-3; D perhaps matches TRBD1 (5 bases). Trimming pared 8 bases from V and 0 bases from J, leaving 17 bases between. Germline V gene data show CDR1 as MNHEY and CDR2 as SMNVEV (reference sequence). The CDR3 loop spans 16 amino acids. In nucleotides, the CDR3 is TGTGCCAGCCGGGGGAGTGGCCGCAGCTCTGGAAACACCATATATTTT. Its translation is CASRGSGRSSGNTIYF.